This T cell receptor (beta chain) stems from a study of identical twins. The trim removed 0 bases at V and 8 bases at J, leaving 11 bases unmatched. CDR3 length: 15 residues. CDR1 is GTSNPN and CDR2 is SVGIG in the germline V gene (reference sequence). In TCRdb, the 5' RACE reads were re-called with MiXCR into one record per CDR3 protein. The sample shows a few hundred thousand distinct CDR3 sequences, more than 9% of them seen only once. These data also featured in a second study, about yellow fever vaccine responses in identical twins. Per that study: Vaccine T cell responses of twins reportedly seemed partly convergent and partly personalized.

The source is a woman younger than 35 in good health. The sample was PBMCs. The chain recombines TRBV30 with TRBJ1-2; 8 bases fit TRBD1. The CDR3: CAWSVNYRGVKGYTF. CDR3 in DNA: TGTGCCTGGAGTGTAAACTACAGGGGGGTGAAAGGCTACACCTTC.